One and the same sample provided the 13 T cell receptor beta chains below, sequenced in a study of CD8 T cells in ankylosing spondylitis. TCRdb reprocessed the 5' RACE reads with MiXCR, giving one entry per CDR3 protein. The sample lists 250,000 to 350,000 distinct CDR3 sequences, around 18% occurring once. Sequencing was performed on blood, either unsorted or a sorted T cell fraction (not recorded which). The receptors come from a male donor with ankylosing spondylitis or in good health (not recorded which).

This clonotype has a count of ten or more. This sequence joins TRBV6-1 and TRBJ2-3; D not certain. This CDR3 comprises 14 residues. The germline V and J ends were trimmed by 1 base and 10 bases, with 15 bases remaining between them. Germline values: CDR1 MNHNS, CDR2 SASEGT. CDR3 sequence reads: CASSEGTPRASQYF. The CDR3 DNA reads TGTGCCAGCAGTGAAGGGACCCCCCGAGCATCGCAGTATTTT.

Concerning this clonotype itself: A single base separates this from a much larger clone, so it may be a read error. The CDR3 nucleotides read TGTGCCAGCAGCGTAGCTGGGGTCCATAATTCACCCCTCCACTTT. Translation: CASSVAGVHNSPLHF. The chain recombines TRBV9 with TRBJ1-6; D uncertain. The CDR3 sequence is 15 residues long. Trimming shortened V by 0 bases and J by 5 bases, and 9 bases separated the two germline ends. Germline V gene data show CDR1 as SGDLS and CDR2 as YYNGEE.

This clonotype was detected many times. The chain links TRBV6-5 to TRBJ2-1, with a tentative D call TRBD2 (6 bases). V was pared by 3 bases and J by 10 bases, with 10 bases between. CDR3 length equals 12 residues. Germline CDR1 reads MNHEY; CDR2 reads SVGAGI. This CDR3 is CASSYSGREQFF. The CDR3 nucleotides read TGTGCCAGCAGTTATTCGGGGAGGGAGCAGTTCTTC.

At least ten counts were recorded for this clonotype. This chain links TRBV29-1 with TRBJ1-2; D is unclear. The germline V gene has CDR1 SQVTM and CDR2 ANQGSEA. This CDR3 region has 13 residues. V was cut by 1 base and J by 7 bases, with 13 bases left in between. CDR3 DNA sequence: TGCAGCGTTGAAGGGCAGTTAAGGGCTGGCTACACCTTC. Its translation: CSVEGQLRAGYTF. The full variable domain, its missing parts supplied by reference TRBV29-1 and TRBJ1-2, is SAVISQKPSRDICQRGTSLTIQCQVDSQVTMMFWYRQQPGQSLTLIATANQGSEATYESGFVIDKFPISRPNLTFSTLTVSNMSPEDSSIYLCSVEGQLRAGYTFGSGTRLTVV.

The rearrangement links TRBV20-1 to TRBJ1-3; D perhaps matches TRBD1 (6 bases). Germline V gene sequence: CDR1 DFQATT, CDR2 SNEGSKA (reference sequence). Trimming shortened V by 4 bases and J by 0 bases, and 10 bases separated the two germline ends. This CDR3 comprises 14 residues. The CDR3 coding sequence is TGCAGTGCTACCGACAGGAGCTCTGGAAACACCATATATTTT. This codes for CSATDRSSGNTIYF.

The J gene is TRBJ2-3, the V gene TRBV5-1; possibly TRBD2 for D (5 bases). The CDR3 has 15 amino acids. Germline loops: CDR1 SGHRS, CDR2 YFSETQ. Trimming took 0 bases from V and 5 from J, leaving 13 bases between them. The CDR3 bases are TGCGCCAGCAGCTTGGAGAGGGTCCCCGGAGATACGCAGTATTTT. It codes for CASSLERVPGDTQYF.

Remarks on this clonotype: The junction departs from germline at one end; a sequencing error may be responsible. The chain carries TRBV20-1 and TRBJ2-1; 10 positions match TRBD2. Germline CDR1 and CDR2: DFQATT and SNEGSKA (reference sequence). CDR3 length equals 17 residues. CDR3 nucleotides: TGCTGTGCTAGAGCCCGACTAAGCGGGGGGGCCGGGAATGAGCAGTTCTTC. Protein sequence: CCARARLSGGAGNEQFF.

This chain connects TRBV11-2 to TRBJ2-3; D not resolved. CDR1 and CDR2 (germline): SGHAT, FQNNGV. The CDR3 is 14 amino acids. Trimming removed 1 base at V and 7 bases at J, with 12 bases between. Here the CDR3 reads CASSLVGRQHTQYF. CDR3 sequence (DNA): TGTGCCAGCAGCTTAGTCGGTCGGCAACATACGCAGTATTTT.

The V and J genes are TRBV20-1 and TRBJ2-1; no firm D call. CDR1 is DFQATT and CDR2 is SNEGSKA in the germline V gene (reference sequence). The CDR3 spans 13 residues. Trimming took off 7 bases at V and 0 bases at J, with 10 bases between the two ends. The CDR3 region is CSVSEDSYNEQFF. CDR3 nucleotide sequence: TGCAGTGTTAGTGAAGACTCCTACAATGAGCAGTTCTTC.

The rearrangement links TRBV29-1 to TRBJ2-1; D may be TRBD1 (5 bases). Germline V gene data show CDR1 as SQVTM and CDR2 as ANQGSEA. V was clipped by 8 bases and J by 8 bases, with 16 bases between them. The CDR3 totals 12 residues. CDR3 nucleotide sequence: TGCAGCCATCGACAGTCCCGGGATGAGCAGTTCTTC. Its protein product is CSHRQSRDEQFF.

This clonotype has just a few counts. The rearrangement links TRBV20-1 to TRBJ2-1; D is unclear. The germline V gene has CDR1 DFQATT and CDR2 SNEGSKA (reference sequence). This CDR3 contains 14 residues. Trimming stripped 0 bases from V and 3 bases from J, with 9 bases between. The CDR3 sequence: CSARDRADYNEQFF. The CDR3 DNA reads as TGCAGTGCTAGAGATCGGGCTGACTACAATGAGCAGTTCTTC.

The genes are TRBV12-3 or TRBV12-4 and TRBJ1-3; no clear D. This CDR3 has 14 residues. Trimming took off 5 bases at V and 0 bases at J, with 8 bases between the two ends. CDR3 bases: TGTGCCAGCAGTGCCCGCAGCTCTGGAAACACCATATATTTT. As protein: CASSARSSGNTIYF.

This clonotype was observed at least ten times. The rearrangement links TRBV6-5 to TRBJ2-2; 11 bases are a match to TRBD2. Trimming removed 2 bases from V and 1 base from J; junction bases left unmatched: 3. The CDR3 runs to 17 residues. Germline V gene sequence: CDR1 MNHEY, CDR2 SVGAGI. CDR3 amino acids: CASSYLGLAGNTGELFF. The CDR3 nucleotides read TGTGCCAGCAGTTACCTTGGACTAGCGGGGAACACCGGGGAGCTGTTTTTT.